The 6 T cell receptor beta chains in this list originate from one sample, sequenced in a study of blood T cell repertoires in COVID-19. Repertoires were generated with immunoSEQ multiplex PCR, while TCRdb's copy carries only in-frame clones and drops some. Among fewer than 350,000 clones listed, around 90% were seen once. Sample: peripheral blood. The receptors shown here come from a woman aged 25 to 39 with COVID-19, enrolled during active disease.

J is TRBJ2-3 and V is TRBV19, with 10 bases fitting TRBD2. With V trimmed by 9 bases and J by 3 bases, 21 bases remained unmatched. This CDR3 is 19 amino acids long. CDR1 and CDR2 (germline): LNHDA, SQIVND (reference sequence). In nucleotides, the CDR3 is TGTGCCAGCTGGCCCGAATCTAGCGGGAGTCCCCTTCGGACAGATACGCAGTATTTT. Its protein product is CASWPESSGSPLRTDTQYF.

This clone was found once. The rearrangement uses TRBV2 and TRBJ2-5; perhaps TRBD1 as D (6 bases). Germline loops: CDR1 SNHLY, CDR2 FYNNEI. The CDR3 sequence is 13 residues long. V was clipped by 5 bases and J by 5 bases, with 12 bases between them. The CDR3, as DNA: TGTGCCAGCAGTCAGGGGCTCTCGGAGACCCAGTACTTC. This codes for CASSQGLSETQYF. The full variable domain, its missing parts supplied by reference TRBV2 and TRBJ2-5, is EPEVTQTPSHQVTQMGQEVILRCVPISNHLYFYWYRQILGQKVEFLVSFYNNEISEKSEIFDDQFSVERPDGSNFTLKIRSTKLEDSAMYFCASSQGLSETQYFGPGTRLLVL.

This CDR3 reads CASCVGMNTEAFF. DNA of the CDR3: TGTGCCAGCTGTGTGGGCATGAACACTGAAGCTTTCTTT. J is TRBJ1-1 and V is TRBV2, with D uncertain. V lost 8 bases, J lost 0 bases, and 10 bases lay in between. The CDR3 is made up of 13 amino acids. CDR1 is SNHLY, CDR2 FYNNEI, per germline.

V gene TRBV6-1 combines with J gene TRBJ2-7, with TRBD2 matching 14 bases. This CDR3 comprises 16 residues. After removal of 5 bases from V and 4 bases from J, the junction contained 7 bases not matched to a gene. Germline values: CDR1 MNHNS, CDR2 SASEGT. Here the CDR3 reads CASSKGLAGGPYEQYF. CDR3 DNA: TGTGCCAGCAGTAAAGGACTAGCGGGAGGACCATACGAGCAGTACTTC.

V gene TRBV5-5 combines with J gene TRBJ1-3, with D hard to call. CDR1 and CDR2 from the germline V gene are SGHKS and YYEKEE (reference sequence). The CDR3 is 15 residues long. V lost 3 bases to trimming and J lost 1 base, with 11 bases between them. Written as DNA, the CDR3 is TGTGCCAGCAGCTCCCAACACGGGTCTGGAAACACCATATATTTT. It translates to CASSSQHGSGNTIYF.

This clone was counted once. This sequence joins TRBV29-1 and TRBJ1-1, with D perhaps matching TRBD1 (6 bases). CDR1 SQVTM and CDR2 ANQGSEA come from the germline V gene. The CDR3 covers 12 residues. The CDR3 reads CRAGGAETEAFF. CDR3 nucleotide sequence: TGCAGGGCTGGGGGGGCCGAGACTGAAGCTTTCTTT.